The following is a T cell receptor beta chain sequence with its context. This sample stems from a study of blood T cell repertoires in COVID-19. Overall study context: Specimens from acute and convalescent COVID-19 originated in the United States, Italy and Spain. T cells, B-cell-depleted T cells, or PBMCs supplied cDNA or gDNA.

The junction had 6 bases not matched to a gene; V was cut back by 3 bases and J by 8 bases. The CDR3 is made up of 14 amino acids. CDR1 is SGHNT, CDR2 YENEEA, per germline. Under the authors' procedure: Nucleated cell counts were estimated from reference gene primer amplification. Measured with immunoSEQ multiplex PCR; TCRdb has only the in-frame clones, and not every one. V and J calls and clone size are as listed in that table; D and trimming were resolved from the DNA. The data show under 75,000 clones, approximately 80% seen once. The receptor comes from a man aged 55 to 70 with acute or convalescent COVID-19. What was sequenced was peripheral blood. The chain couples TRBV11-3 to TRBJ2-1, with 8 bases aligning to TRBD2. CDR3 nucleotide sequence: TGTGCCAGCAGCTTCTCTAGCGGGTTCGATGAGCAGTTCTTC. Amino acids: CASSFSSGFDEQFF.